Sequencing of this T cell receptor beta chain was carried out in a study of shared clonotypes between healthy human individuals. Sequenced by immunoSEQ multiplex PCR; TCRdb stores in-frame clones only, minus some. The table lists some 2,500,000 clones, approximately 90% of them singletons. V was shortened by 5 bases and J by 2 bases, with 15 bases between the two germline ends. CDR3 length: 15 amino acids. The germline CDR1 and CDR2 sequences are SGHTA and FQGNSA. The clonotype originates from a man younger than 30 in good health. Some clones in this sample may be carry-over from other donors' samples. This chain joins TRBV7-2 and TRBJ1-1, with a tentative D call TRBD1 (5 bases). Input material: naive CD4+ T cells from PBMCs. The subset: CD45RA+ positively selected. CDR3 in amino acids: CASSPRQGANTEAFF. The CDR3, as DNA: TGTGCCAGCAGCCCAAGGCAAGGGGCAAACACTGAAGCTTTCTTT.